The present T cell receptor (beta chain) was sequenced within a study of cytomegalovirus exposure and HLA in healthy donors. Study details: Among over 300 genotyped donors, approximately 80% fell in the Caucasian-associated ancestry cluster.

Losses at the gene ends were 0 bases for V and 4 bases for J; bases not matched to a gene: 9. The CDR3 is 17 residues long. Germline V lookup: CDR1 SGHRS, CDR2 YFSETQ. Primers: 60 Vbeta forward and 13 Jbeta reverse. Measured with immunoSEQ multiplex PCR; TCRdb has only the in-frame clones, and not every one. The data contain 95,000 to 150,000 clones, around 68% of them singletons. Sequenced input: PBMCs. The receptor was isolated from a man in his forties in good health and CMV-seropositive. This chain links TRBV5-1 with TRBJ2-5; 10 nucleotides align to TRBD2. CDR3 sequence (DNA): TGCGCCAGCAGCTTGGGCCCTAGCGGGGGACGAAGAGAGACCCAGTACTTC. Its protein is CASSLGPSGGRRETQYF. The entire variable domain, with the rest obtained from reference TRBV5-1 and TRBJ2-5, is as follows: KAGVTQTPRYLIKTRGQQVTLSCSPISGHRSVSWYQQTPGQGLQFLFEYFSETQRNKGNFPGRFSGRQFSNSRSEMNVSTLELGDSALYLCASSLGPSGGRRETQYFGPGTRLLVL.